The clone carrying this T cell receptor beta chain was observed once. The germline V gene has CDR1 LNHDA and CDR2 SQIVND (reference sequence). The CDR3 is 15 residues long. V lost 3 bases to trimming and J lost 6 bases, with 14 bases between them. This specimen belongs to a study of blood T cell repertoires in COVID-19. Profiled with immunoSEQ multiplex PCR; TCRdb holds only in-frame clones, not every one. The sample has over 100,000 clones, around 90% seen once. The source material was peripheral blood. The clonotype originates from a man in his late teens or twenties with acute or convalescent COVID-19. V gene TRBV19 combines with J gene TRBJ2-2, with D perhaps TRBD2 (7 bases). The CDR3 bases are TGTGCCAGTAGTATGACGGGGGGCGCCCCCGGGGAGCTGTTTTTT. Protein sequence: CASSMTGGAPGELFF. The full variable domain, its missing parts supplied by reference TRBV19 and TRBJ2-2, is DGGITQSPKYLFRKEGQNVTLSCEQNLNHDAMYWYRQDPGQGLRLIYYSQIVNDFQKGDIAEGYSVSREKKESFPLTVTSAQKNPTAFYLCASSMTGGAPGELFFGEGSRLTVL.